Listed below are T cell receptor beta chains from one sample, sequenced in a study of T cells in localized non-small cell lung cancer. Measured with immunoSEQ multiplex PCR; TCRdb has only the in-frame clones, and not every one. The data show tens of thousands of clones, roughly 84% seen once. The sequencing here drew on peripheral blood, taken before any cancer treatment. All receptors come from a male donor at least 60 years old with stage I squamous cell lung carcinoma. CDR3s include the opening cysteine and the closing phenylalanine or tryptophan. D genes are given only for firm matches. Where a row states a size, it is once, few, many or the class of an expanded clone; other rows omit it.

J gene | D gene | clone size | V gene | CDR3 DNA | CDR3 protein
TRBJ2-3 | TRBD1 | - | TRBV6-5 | TGTGCCAGCAGGGACAGGGTCGCAGATACGCAGTATTTT | CASRDRVADTQYF
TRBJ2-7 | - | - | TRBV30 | TGTGCCTGGGGACAGTCCTACGAGCAGTACTTC | CAWGQSYEQYF
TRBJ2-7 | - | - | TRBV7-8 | TGTGCCAGCAGCCCCTACCGGCAGGGTTCCTACGAGCAGTACTTC | CASSPYRQGSYEQYF
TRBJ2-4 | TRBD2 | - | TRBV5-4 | TGTGCCAGCAGTACCGGGACTAGCGGGAGCAACATTCAGTACTTC | CASSTGTSGSNIQYF
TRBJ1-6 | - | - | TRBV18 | TGTGCCAGCTCACCCGGGGTGACTAATAATTCACCCCTCCACTTT | CASSPGVTNNSPLHF
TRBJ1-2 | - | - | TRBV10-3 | TGTGCCATCAGTGAGAGGGAAGTAAATGGCTACACCTTC | CAISEREVNGYTF
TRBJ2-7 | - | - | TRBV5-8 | TGTGCCAGCAGCGCCACAGGTTTGAGGCAGTACTTC | CASSATGLRQYF
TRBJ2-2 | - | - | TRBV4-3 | TGCGCCAGCAGCCAAGGCGTCGGGGAGCTGTTTTTT | CASSQGVGELFF
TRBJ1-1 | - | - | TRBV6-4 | TGTGCCAGCAGTGTAGGGATAGGCACTGAAGCTTTCTTT | CASSVGIGTEAFF
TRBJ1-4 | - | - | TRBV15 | TGTGCCACCAGCAGAAATCAGGGGACTAATGAAAAACTGTTTTTT | CATSRNQGTNEKLFF
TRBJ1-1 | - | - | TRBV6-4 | TGTGCCAGCAGTCCCTCACAGGGAAACACTGAAGCTTTCTTT | CASSPSQGNTEAFF
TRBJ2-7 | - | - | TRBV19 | TGTGCCAGTAGTATAGCTTTTGGCCTCTCCTACGAGCAGTACTTC | CASSIAFGLSYEQYF
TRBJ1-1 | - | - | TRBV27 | TGTGCCAGCAGTTTAGGGCCGAACACTGAAGCTTTCTTT | CASSLGPNTEAFF
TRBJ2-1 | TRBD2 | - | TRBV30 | TGTGCCGGGAGGGGGAGCGGGAGTGGAAATGAGCAGTTCTTC | CAGRGSGSGNEQFF
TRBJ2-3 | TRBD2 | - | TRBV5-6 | TGTGCCAGCAGCTATGGACTAGCGGGGGACGGCGGGGATACGCAGTATTTT | CASSYGLAGDGGDTQYF
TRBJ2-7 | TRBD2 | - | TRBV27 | TGTGCCAGCAGTTCGCCAGCGGGGGGTTCCTACGAGCAGTACTTC | CASSSPAGGSYEQYF
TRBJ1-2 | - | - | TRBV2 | TGTGCCAGCATCTTCCCTCCCCGGGCCTATGGCTACACCTTC | CASIFPPRAYGYTF
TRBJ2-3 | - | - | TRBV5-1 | TGCGCCAGCAGCTTGGATGGCCTTAGCACAGATACGCAGTATTTT | CASSLDGLSTDTQYF
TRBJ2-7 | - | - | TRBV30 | TGTGCCTGGAACGGCCGAAGCTCCTACGAGCAGTACTTC | CAWNGRSSYEQYF
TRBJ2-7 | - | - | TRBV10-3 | TGTGCCATCAGTGAGTGGCTGGGGGCAGGCGAGCAGTACTTC | CAISEWLGAGEQYF
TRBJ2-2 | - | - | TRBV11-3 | TGTGCCAGCAGGGGTACCGGGGAGCTGTTTTTT | CASRGTGELFF
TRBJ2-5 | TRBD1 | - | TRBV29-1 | TGCAGCGTTCAGGGGGCAGGAGAGACCCAGTACTTC | CSVQGAGETQYF
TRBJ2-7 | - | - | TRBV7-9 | TGTGCCAGCAGCTTTTCATCCTACGAGCAGTACTTC | CASSFSSYEQYF
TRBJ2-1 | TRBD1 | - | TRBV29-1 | TGCAGCGTTGAATTGCGGACAGGGGCGAACAATGAGCAGTTCTTC | CSVELRTGANNEQFF
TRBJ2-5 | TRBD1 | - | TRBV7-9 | TGTGCCAGCAGCCTGACAGGGGTGGAGACCCAGTACTTC | CASSLTGVETQYF
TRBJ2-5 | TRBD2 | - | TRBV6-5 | TGTGCCAGCAGTTACTCACGCGGGAGCCGACGAGAGACCCAGTACTTC | CASSYSRGSRRETQYF
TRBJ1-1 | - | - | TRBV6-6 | TGTGCCAGCAGTAACTCTCGGTGGGGCGGGACTGAAGCTTTCTTT | CASSNSRWGGTEAFF
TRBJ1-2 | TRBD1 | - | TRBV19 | TGTGCCAGTAGCCCTCCCGGGACAGGGGCGCTTGATGGCTACACCTTC | CASSPPGTGALDGYTF
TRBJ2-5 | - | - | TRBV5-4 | TGTGCCAGCAGCCAGGGGGGGTCCCAAGAGACCCAGTACTTC | CASSQGGSQETQYF
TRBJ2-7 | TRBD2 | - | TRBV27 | TGTGCCAGCACCTCGGGGGGGCGAGGGGAGCAGTACTTC | CASTSGGRGEQYF
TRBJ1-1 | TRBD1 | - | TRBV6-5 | TGTGCCAGCAGTTCGGGACAGCCGACAGACACTGAAGCTTTCTTT | CASSSGQPTDTEAFF
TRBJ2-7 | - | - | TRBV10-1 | TGCGCCAGCAGTGAACGGGACGGTATCTACGAGCAGTACTTC | CASSERDGIYEQYF
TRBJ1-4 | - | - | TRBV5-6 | TGTGCCAGCAGCCTCTTCCAGGACCGGAATCAAAAACTGTTTTTT | CASSLFQDRNQKLFF
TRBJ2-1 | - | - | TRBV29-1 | TGCAGCGTTGTCCCCCTCTCCTACAATGAGCAGTTCTTC | CSVVPLSYNEQFF
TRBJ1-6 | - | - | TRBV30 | TGTGCCTGGACCCCAGGACAGAGGAATTCACCCCTCCACTTT | CAWTPGQRNSPLHF
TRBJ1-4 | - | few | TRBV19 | TGTGCGCCCGCCAGCGCAAGGGTCAATGAAAAACTGTTTTTT | CAPASARVNEKLFF
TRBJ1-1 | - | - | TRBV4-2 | TGTGCCAGCAGCCCGGTTTTAAACACTGAAGCTTTCTTT | CASSPVLNTEAFF
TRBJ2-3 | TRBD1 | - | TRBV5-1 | TGCGCCAGCAGCGACAGGGTTGGTATACCCACAGATACGCAGTATTTT | CASSDRVGIPTDTQYF
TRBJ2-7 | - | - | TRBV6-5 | TGTGCCAGCAGCGCTGACTCCTACGAGCAGTACTTC | CASSADSYEQYF
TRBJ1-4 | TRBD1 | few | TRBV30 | TGTGCCTGGAACAGGGGCTTGGGAGAAAAACTGTTTTTT | CAWNRGLGEKLFF
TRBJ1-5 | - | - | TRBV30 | TGTGCCTGGAGTGTACCCGCAGGGAAGGCAGGTAGCAATCAGCCCCAGCATTTT | CAWSVPAGKAGSNQPQHF
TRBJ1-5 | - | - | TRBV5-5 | TGTGCCAGCAGCTTGGGTACCTACAATCAGCCCCAGCATTTT | CASSLGTYNQPQHF
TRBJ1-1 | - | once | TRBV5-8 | TGTGCCAGCAGCTACCAAAGGACAGCAAAAGCTTTCTTT | CASSYQRTAKAFF
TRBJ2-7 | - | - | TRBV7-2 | TGTGCCAGCAGCTCACGCTCTCAATACGAGCAGTACTTC | CASSSRSQYEQYF
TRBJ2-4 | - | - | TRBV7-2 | TGTGCCAGCAGTTTGTTCCAGGGGGCCAAAAACATTCAGTACTTC | CASSLFQGAKNIQYF
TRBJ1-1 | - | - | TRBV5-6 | TGTGCCAGCAGCCTGGGAGGCGGAATGAACACTGAAGCTTTCTTT | CASSLGGGMNTEAFF